Listed below are T cell receptor beta chains from one sample, sequenced in a study of OX40 agonist ivuxolimab in advanced cancers. Generated by immunoSEQ multiplex PCR, the TCRdb table keeps only in-frame clones and is missing some. The sample shows around 20,000 clones, 65% to 75% of them seen only once. Sequences were derived from CD4+ or CD8+ T cells sorted from blood, sampled in a trial of the OX40 agonist ivuxolimab. These receptors were taken from an adult with an advanced solid tumor such as melanoma, head and neck, liver or kidney cancer. The CDR3 runs from the conserved cysteine through the conserved F or W. The D gene is left open where the match is weak. Expanded clones are given a class, and other clones once, few, many or no size at all.

j_gene: TRBJ1-3; abundance: -; len: 15; d_gene: -; v_gene: TRBV7-2; CDR3nt: TGTGCCAGCAGCTTAGTTCCGGGGACTGGAAACACCATATATTTT; CDR3aa: CASSLVPGTGNTIYF
j_gene: TRBJ1-2; abundance: -; len: 14; d_gene: -; v_gene: TRBV4-2; CDR3nt: TGTGCCAGCAGCCAAGAAGAGGGTGTCTATGGCTACACCTTC; CDR3aa: CASSQEEGVYGYTF
j_gene: TRBJ1-2; abundance: -; len: 15; d_gene: -; v_gene: TRBV5-5; CDR3nt: TGTGCCAGCAGCTTTCGTTTACAGTATTACTATGGCTACACCTTC; CDR3aa: CASSFRLQYYYGYTF
j_gene: TRBJ2-7; abundance: once; len: 15; d_gene: TRBD2; v_gene: TRBV19; CDR3nt: TGTGCCAGTAGTATTAGCGGGGAGACCACCTACGAGCAGTACTTC; CDR3aa: CASSISGETTYEQYF
j_gene: TRBJ2-5; abundance: -; len: 15; d_gene: TRBD2; v_gene: TRBV28; CDR3nt: TGTGCCAGCAGGGGGACTAGCGGATACGAAGAGACCCAGTACTTC; CDR3aa: CASRGTSGYEETQYF
j_gene: TRBJ1-1; abundance: few; len: 14; d_gene: -; v_gene: TRBV4-1; CDR3nt: TGCGCCAGCAGCCAAAACAGGGCCAACACTGAAGCTTTCTTT; CDR3aa: CASSQNRANTEAFF
j_gene: TRBJ2-7; abundance: -; len: 15; d_gene: TRBD1; v_gene: TRBV7-8; CDR3nt: TGTGCCAGCAGCTTAGGGCTGGACAGGGCCTACGAGCAGTACTTC; CDR3aa: CASSLGLDRAYEQYF
j_gene: TRBJ2-3; abundance: -; len: 16; d_gene: TRBD2; v_gene: TRBV6-1; CDR3nt: TGTGCCAGCAGTGAACTAGCGGGACGGGGCACAGATACGCAGTATTTT; CDR3aa: CASSELAGRGTDTQYF
j_gene: TRBJ1-1; abundance: -; len: 17; d_gene: TRBD1; v_gene: TRBV4-1; CDR3nt: TGCGCCAGCAGCCAAAAGAGCGGGACAGGGGGTAACACTGAAGCTTTCTTT; CDR3aa: CASSQKSGTGGNTEAFF
j_gene: TRBJ2-7; abundance: few; len: 13; d_gene: -; v_gene: TRBV7-9; CDR3nt: TGTGCCAGCAGCCCAACGGACTCCTACGAGCAGTACTTC; CDR3aa: CASSPTDSYEQYF
j_gene: TRBJ1-2; abundance: few; len: 13; d_gene: -; v_gene: TRBV27; CDR3nt: TGTGCCAGCAGTTTAAGGGGGAATCATGGCTACACCTTC; CDR3aa: CASSLRGNHGYTF
j_gene: TRBJ1-5; abundance: few; len: 15; d_gene: -; v_gene: TRBV19; CDR3nt: TGTGCCAGTAGCGAGTGGGGCGAACTTGGGCTGCCCCAGCATTTT; CDR3aa: CASSEWGELGLPQHF
j_gene: TRBJ2-7; abundance: -; len: 15; d_gene: -; v_gene: TRBV7-2; CDR3nt: TGTGCCAGCAGCTTAGAATTAGCCGCTTCCTACGAGCAGTACTTC; CDR3aa: CASSLELAASYEQYF
j_gene: TRBJ2-7; abundance: -; len: 13; d_gene: -; v_gene: TRBV25-1; CDR3nt: TGTGCCAGCAGTGAATATGTTGGGAGCGAGCAGTACTTC; CDR3aa: CASSEYVGSEQYF
j_gene: TRBJ2-7; abundance: -; len: 16; d_gene: TRBD2; v_gene: TRBV7-2; CDR3nt: TGTGCCAGCAGCCTAGCACTAGCGGGGGAAACCTACGAGCAGTACTTC; CDR3aa: CASSLALAGETYEQYF
j_gene: TRBJ2-3; abundance: -; len: 15; d_gene: -; v_gene: TRBV4-2; CDR3nt: TGTGCCAGCAGCCAAGATAAGGATTACACAGATACGCAGTATTTT; CDR3aa: CASSQDKDYTDTQYF
j_gene: TRBJ2-5; abundance: -; len: 16; d_gene: TRBD2; v_gene: TRBV2; CDR3nt: TGTGCCAGCAGTGAAGTGGGTAGCGGGGGTTGGGAGACCCAGTACTTC; CDR3aa: CASSEVGSGGWETQYF
j_gene: TRBJ1-1; abundance: -; len: 14; d_gene: -; v_gene: TRBV7-6; CDR3nt: TGTGCCAGCAGCCGCGGGGGGCAGAACACTGAAGCTTTCTTT; CDR3aa: CASSRGGQNTEAFF
j_gene: TRBJ2-1; abundance: -; len: 12; d_gene: -; v_gene: TRBV5-4; CDR3nt: TGTGCCAGCAGCTTGGCGGGGAATGAGCAGTTCTTC; CDR3aa: CASSLAGNEQFF
j_gene: TRBJ2-7; abundance: -; len: 15; d_gene: TRBD1; v_gene: TRBV14; CDR3nt: TGTGCCAGCAGCCCCTTTTCCGACAGGGTCCACGAGCAGTACTTC; CDR3aa: CASSPFSDRVHEQYF
j_gene: TRBJ2-7; abundance: -; len: 12; d_gene: -; v_gene: TRBV2; CDR3nt: TGTGCCAGCGTCGACAGGACTACGAAGCAGTACTTC; CDR3aa: CASVDRTTKQYF
j_gene: TRBJ2-1; abundance: few; len: 16; d_gene: TRBD2; v_gene: TRBV11-2; CDR3nt: TGTGCCAGCAGCTTATACGGGGGGGGCTTCTACAATGAGCAGTTCTTC; CDR3aa: CASSLYGGGFYNEQFF
j_gene: TRBJ2-1; abundance: -; len: 15; d_gene: -; v_gene: TRBV7-9; CDR3nt: TGTGCCAGCAGCTCCCGGACTCGGGCGGGCAATGAGCAGTTCTTC; CDR3aa: CASSSRTRAGNEQFF
j_gene: TRBJ2-1; abundance: -; len: 16; d_gene: -; v_gene: TRBV5-6; CDR3nt: TGTGCCAGCAGCCCCGTTCGTGGGATCTTAAGCAATGAGCAGTTCTTC; CDR3aa: CASSPVRGILSNEQFF
j_gene: TRBJ1-2; abundance: -; len: 14; d_gene: -; v_gene: TRBV9; CDR3nt: TGTGCCAGCAGCGGTGGACTGGACAGCTATGGCTACACCTTC; CDR3aa: CASSGGLDSYGYTF
j_gene: TRBJ1-2; abundance: once; len: 13; d_gene: -; v_gene: TRBV29-1; CDR3nt: TGCAGCGTTGAATTCCGGGGGGAGAGGGGCTACACCTTC; CDR3aa: CSVEFRGERGYTF
j_gene: TRBJ2-5; abundance: -; len: 10; d_gene: -; v_gene: TRBV29-1; CDR3nt: TGCAGCGTTGTACTGGAGACCCAGTACTTC; CDR3aa: CSVVLETQYF